What follows describes a single T cell receptor (beta chain). Its antigen is still unknown. Clones were sequenced by immunoSEQ multiplex PCR, and TCRdb holds only the in-frame ones, with some missing. The sample lists roughly 38,000 clones, roughly 90% occurring once. These data belong to a study of T cells in localized non-small cell lung cancer. Study-level points and caveats: Uninvolved neighboring lung showed the greatest T cell clonality, exceeding tumor. A median approximately 60 of the top 100 tumor clones appeared in adjacent lung. Sequencing was restricted to one tumor region; therefore, heterogeneity remains possible.

There are 15 residues in the CDR3. The V gene's germline CDR1 is SEHNR and CDR2 FQNEAQ (reference sequence). V was cut by 0 bases and J by 4 bases, with 12 bases left in between. This clonotype was sampled from a male donor aged 60 or over with stage II lung adenocarcinoma. The chain couples TRBV7-9 to TRBJ2-5; D gene uncertain. This specimen was peripheral blood mononuclear cells, taken before any cancer treatment. The CDR3 bases are TGTGCCAGCAGCTTAGCGGGGAACGGTGGAGAGACCCAGTACTTC. It is translated as CASSLAGNGGETQYF.